Listed below are T cell receptor beta chains from one sample, sequenced in a study of blood T cell repertoires in COVID-19. TCRdb keeps only in-frame clones here, not all; method: immunoSEQ multiplex PCR. The table records 250,000 to 350,000 clones, approximately 83% of them present only once. The specimen was peripheral blood. The receptors shown here come from a woman aged 25 to 39 who had recovered from COVID-19. The CDR3 runs from the conserved cysteine through the conserved F or W. Each record gives: clone size, V gene, J gene, CDR3 protein. Rows give clone size only sometimes, using once, few, many, or a class for an expanded clone.

clone size: -; V gene: TRBV9; J gene: TRBJ2-3; CDR3 protein: CASSADHKGTDTQYF
clone size: -; V gene: TRBV18; J gene: TRBJ2-7; CDR3 protein: CASSTTLVGQGSYEQYF
clone size: -; V gene: TRBV3-1/TRBV3-2; J gene: TRBJ2-3; CDR3 protein: CASSRLTGGNTDTQYF
clone size: -; V gene: TRBV7-2; J gene: TRBJ1-2; CDR3 protein: CASSLELTGRGYTF
clone size: -; V gene: TRBV6-5; J gene: TRBJ2-1; CDR3 protein: CASRLPGQHQLF
clone size: -; V gene: TRBV6-5; J gene: TRBJ2-2; CDR3 protein: CASSYGLAIDTGELFF
clone size: -; V gene: TRBV10-2; J gene: TRBJ1-1; CDR3 protein: CASSESVGGTEAFF
clone size: -; V gene: TRBV21-1; J gene: TRBJ1-5; CDR3 protein: CYPRGRAQHF
clone size: -; V gene: TRBV6-6; J gene: TRBJ2-2; CDR3 protein: CASSYFGTGELFF
clone size: -; V gene: TRBV5-4; J gene: TRBJ1-1; CDR3 protein: CASSLGAGKEYTEAFF
clone size: -; V gene: TRBV5-4; J gene: TRBJ2-5; CDR3 protein: CASSPGLAGGPETQYF
clone size: -; V gene: TRBV2; J gene: TRBJ2-7; CDR3 protein: CATHTFKRGGGSYEQYF
clone size: once; V gene: TRBV5-4; J gene: TRBJ2-7; CDR3 protein: CASSLSGYEQYF
clone size: -; V gene: TRBV30; J gene: TRBJ1-2; CDR3 protein: CAWGRDRAPANYGYTF
clone size: -; V gene: TRBV27; J gene: TRBJ1-2; CDR3 protein: CASSGHRGDYGYTF
clone size: -; V gene: TRBV18; J gene: TRBJ2-1; CDR3 protein: CASSPESRPNEQFF
clone size: -; V gene: TRBV9; J gene: TRBJ2-3; CDR3 protein: CASSFEGLADTQYF
clone size: -; V gene: TRBV19; J gene: TRBJ1-1; CDR3 protein: CASISGTGEAFF
clone size: -; V gene: TRBV30; J gene: TRBJ1-5; CDR3 protein: CAWGAGRGQPQHF
clone size: -; V gene: TRBV5-1; J gene: TRBJ2-7; CDR3 protein: CASMEGRGYEQYF
clone size: -; V gene: TRBV2; J gene: TRBJ2-3; CDR3 protein: CASTPGGGRGTDTQYF
clone size: -; V gene: TRBV3-1/TRBV3-2; J gene: TRBJ1-4; CDR3 protein: CASSQPGQFNEKLFF
clone size: -; V gene: TRBV3-1/TRBV3-2; J gene: TRBJ2-1; CDR3 protein: CASTSGGNNEQFF
clone size: -; V gene: TRBV27; J gene: TRBJ2-7; CDR3 protein: CASSPRLASYEQYF
clone size: -; V gene: TRBV6-2/TRBV6-3; J gene: TRBJ2-1; CDR3 protein: CASSRLGGGGLSYNEQFF
clone size: once; V gene: TRBV18; J gene: TRBJ2-1; CDR3 protein: CASSPETSGRENEQFF
clone size: few; V gene: TRBV7-2; J gene: TRBJ2-7; CDR3 protein: CASSLRAGGPGEQYF
clone size: -; V gene: TRBV18; J gene: TRBJ2-2; CDR3 protein: CASSSPESGDTGELFF
clone size: -; V gene: TRBV15; J gene: TRBJ1-3; CDR3 protein: CATSRDTGSGNTIYF
clone size: -; V gene: TRBV19; J gene: TRBJ1-2; CDR3 protein: CASSPLGGRYGYTF
clone size: -; V gene: TRBV6-2/TRBV6-3; J gene: TRBJ2-2; CDR3 protein: CASSRIAGGSPGELFF
clone size: -; V gene: TRBV6-2/TRBV6-3; J gene: TRBJ1-5; CDR3 protein: CASSYWRDLDQPQHF
clone size: few; V gene: TRBV10-3; J gene: TRBJ2-7; CDR3 protein: CAISERGVYEQYF
clone size: -; V gene: TRBV27; J gene: TRBJ2-1; CDR3 protein: CASRELAYNEQFF
clone size: -; V gene: TRBV21-1; J gene: TRBJ2-7; CDR3 protein: CASSKRTSGEYEQYF
clone size: -; V gene: TRBV27; J gene: TRBJ2-7; CDR3 protein: CASRTLGREYEQYF
clone size: -; V gene: TRBV28; J gene: TRBJ2-1; CDR3 protein: CASILAGTSYNEQFF
clone size: -; V gene: TRBV23-1; J gene: TRBJ1-3; CDR3 protein: CASSQRGRTGGNTIYF
clone size: -; V gene: TRBV16; J gene: TRBJ2-1; CDR3 protein: CASSVGVDNEQFF
clone size: -; V gene: TRBV9; J gene: TRBJ2-1; CDR3 protein: CASSRGGSSYNEQFF
clone size: -; V gene: TRBV19; J gene: TRBJ1-1; CDR3 protein: CASSIGDRGYTEAFF
clone size: -; V gene: TRBV5-6; J gene: TRBJ2-3; CDR3 protein: CASSLVAEDTQYF
clone size: -; V gene: TRBV4-1; J gene: TRBJ2-4; CDR3 protein: CASSLGQGALTAKNIQYF
clone size: once; V gene: TRBV2; J gene: TRBJ1-5; CDR3 protein: CASSAYGQGEPQHF
clone size: -; V gene: TRBV2; J gene: TRBJ1-4; CDR3 protein: CASRLGTGNEKLFF
clone size: -; V gene: TRBV5-1; J gene: TRBJ2-1; CDR3 protein: CASSSSGGGNYSPEQFF
clone size: -; V gene: TRBV28; J gene: TRBJ2-7; CDR3 protein: CASSLPGWYEQYF
clone size: few; V gene: TRBV28; J gene: TRBJ1-6; CDR3 protein: CASSLGDSPLHF